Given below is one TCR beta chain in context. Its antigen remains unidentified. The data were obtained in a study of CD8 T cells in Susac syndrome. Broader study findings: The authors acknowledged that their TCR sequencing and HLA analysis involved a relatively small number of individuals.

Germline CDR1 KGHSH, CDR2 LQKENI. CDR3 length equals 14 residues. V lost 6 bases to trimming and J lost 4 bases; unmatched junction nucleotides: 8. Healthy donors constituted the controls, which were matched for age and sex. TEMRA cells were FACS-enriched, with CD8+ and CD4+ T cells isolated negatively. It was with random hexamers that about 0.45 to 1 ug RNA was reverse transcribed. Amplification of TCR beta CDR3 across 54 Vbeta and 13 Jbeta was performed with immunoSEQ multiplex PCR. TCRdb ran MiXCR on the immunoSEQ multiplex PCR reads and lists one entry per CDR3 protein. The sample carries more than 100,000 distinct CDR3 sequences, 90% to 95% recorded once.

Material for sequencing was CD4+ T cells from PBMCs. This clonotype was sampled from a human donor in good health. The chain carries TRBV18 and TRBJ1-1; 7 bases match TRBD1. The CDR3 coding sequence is TGTGCCAGCTCCTTGGGACAGTGGGGCACTGAAGCTTTCTTT. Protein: CASSLGQWGTEAFF.